The source of this T cell receptor (beta chain) is a study of tumor-infiltrating lymphocytes in primary liver carcinoma. At the level of the study: Spanning 30 to 69 years of age, the patients were men and women. Study findings and constraints: No more than about 8-24% of top clones could be seen in all five tumor regions.

Co-extracting RNA and DNA was done with about 20-34 mg of unsorted bulk tissue as input. Resecting the tumor surgically was how the patients' primary liver carcinoma was treated. Worth noting for this clonotype: Antigen: not known. At one end, the junction sequence differs from germline, possibly due to a read error.

TCR beta cDNA was made from 500 ng total RNA with a constant-region primer. Researchers made the TCR beta libraries by running three nested multiplex PCR rounds with slightly modified ARM-PCR. Running 10 cycles apiece, the first two PCR rounds relied on TRBV1-TRBV30 forward primers together with a C-beta reverse primer. TCRdb re-called the multiplex PCR reads with MiXCR, one entry per CDR3 protein. Here the sample spans around 100,000 distinct CDR3 sequences, 55% to 80% being singletons. The CDR3 is 14 residues long. In germline, CDR1 is MNHEY, CDR2 SVGAGI. The chain combines TRBV6-5 with TRBJ2-7; D gene unclear. The sequenced sample consisted of liver tumor tissue from sampling region 2. Subset reported: tumor region T2, inferior pole. This sequence originates from a woman in her fifties or sixties with primary liver carcinoma and hepatitis B virus infection. The CDR3, as DNA: TGTGCCATCAGTTACTGCGGCCCCTCCTACGAGCAGTACTTC. Its protein product is CAISYCGPSYEQYF.